The 29 T cell receptor beta chains presented below share a single source sample, sequenced in a study of spatial heterogeneity in lung cancer. One entry per CDR3 protein results from TCRdb running MiXCR on the 5' RACE reads. The sample records 9,500 to 12,000 distinct CDR3 sequences, about 21% being singletons. Time point specified: blood at routine non-recurrence follow-up after resection. The sample here was PBMCs, taken at follow-up. These TCRs come from a male donor with early-stage non-small cell lung cancer.

In its sample, this clonotype was seen many times. The CDR3: CASSQAYIAGVPYNEQFF. In nucleotides, the CDR3 is TGCGCCAGCAGCCAAGCTTATATAGCAGGGGTCCCCTACAATGAGCAGTTCTTC. The rearrangement joins TRBV4-3 to TRBJ2-1, with D possibly TRBD1 on 6 matching bases. Trimming stripped 1 base from V and 2 bases from J, with 18 bases between. Per germline, CDR1 LGHNA and CDR2 YSLEER. The CDR3 extends over 18 amino acids.

This clonotype has only a few counts. The chain links TRBV12-3 or TRBV12-4 to TRBJ1-1, with 8 bases aligning to TRBD1. The CDR3 length is 15 residues. The V segment lost 2 bases and the J segment 4 bases; nucleotides outside the gene matches: 6. In DNA, the CDR3 is TGTGCCAGCAGTTTACCCAGACAGGGGACCACTGAAGCTTTCTTT. Translated: CASSLPRQGTTEAFF.

This clonotype is judged medium-sized. This chain connects TRBV7-9 to TRBJ2-3, with 8 positions matching TRBD2. CDR1 and CDR2 from the germline V gene are SEHNR and FQNEAQ (reference sequence). There are 15 residues in the CDR3. Trimming at V came to 0 bases and at J to 5 bases, leaving 4 bases not matched to a gene. The CDR3 DNA reads TGTGCCAGCAGCTTAGCGTCCAGCGGGAGAGATACGCAGTATTTT. Amino acids: CASSLASSGRDTQYF.

The genes are TRBV20-1 and TRBJ2-1; perhaps TRBD2 as D (6 bases). Between the trimmed V and J ends, which lost 1 base and 6 bases, there was a span of 16 bases. Germline loops: CDR1 DFQATT, CDR2 SNEGSKA (reference sequence). The CDR3 loop spans 15 amino acids. The DNA for the CDR3 is TGCAGTGCTAGAGCAATAGCGGCCCATGGCAATGAGCAGTTCTTC. This encodes CSARAIAAHGNEQFF.

The chain couples TRBV30 to TRBJ1-4, with unresolved D. Trimming cost V 2 bases and J 8 bases, with 18 bases left between them. Germline CDR1 is GTSNPN and CDR2 is SVGIG (reference sequence). There are 15 residues in the CDR3. The CDR3 DNA reads as TGTGCCTGGAGTAGAGGACGGCGTTCTGGCGAAAAACTGTTTTTT. Translating gives CAWSRGRRSGEKLFF.

This clonotype was recorded many times. The chain recombines TRBV2 with TRBJ2-2, with 13 nucleotides matching TRBD2. The CDR3 has 16 residues. J lost 6 bases, V lost 8 bases, and 9 bases had no gene match. The germline gives CDR1 SNHLY, CDR2 FYNNEI. CDR3 coding DNA: TGTGCCAGCCGGGGACTAGCGGGACCGGCAGCCGGGGAGCTGTTTTTT. It translates to CASRGLAGPAAGELFF. Filled out from reference TRBV2 and TRBJ2-2, the complete variable domain reads EPEVTQTPSHQVTQMGQEVILRCVPISNHLYFYWYRQILGQKVEFLVSFYNNEISEKSEIFDDQFSVERPDGSNFTLKIRSTKLEDSAMYFCASRGLAGPAAGELFFGEGSRLTVL.

This clonotype was recorded many times. The rearrangement uses TRBV20-1 and TRBJ2-1, with 7 bases matching TRBD2. Per germline, CDR1 DFQATT and CDR2 SNEGSKA (reference sequence). The CDR3 is 17 residues long. V lost 0 bases and J lost 2; bases outside the gene matches: 10. This chain's CDR3 is CSARDAERTSPYNEQFF. The CDR3 DNA follows: TGCAGTGCTAGAGATGCGGAAAGGACTAGTCCCTACAATGAGCAGTTCTTC.

Here the CDR3 reads CANSRGQANYGYTF. CDR3 nucleotide sequence: TGTGCCAACAGCCGAGGACAGGCCAACTATGGCTACACCTTC. The chain couples TRBV6-5 to TRBJ1-2; the match to TRBD1 covers 7 bases. The ends lost 10 bases at V and 2 bases at J; junction bases unmatched: 10. CDR1 is MNHEY and CDR2 is SVGAGI in the germline V gene. This CDR3 contains 14 residues.

The table lists this clonotype with many counts. The rearrangement links TRBV18 to TRBJ1-5; D uncertain. Germline V lookup: CDR1 KGHSH, CDR2 LQKENI. This CDR3 region has 15 residues. The V end was cut by 1 base, the J end by 7 bases, with 14 bases between. The CDR3 DNA is TGTGCCAGCTCACCACACCCAGGTGTGGGACAGCCCCAGCATTTT. Translated, it gives CASSPHPGVGQPQHF.

This clonotype is classed as medium-sized (0.01 to 0.1%). A junction boundary mismatches the germline segment, possibly from a read error. The chain has TRBV2 and TRBJ1-6, with D possibly being TRBD1 (5 bases). The CDR3 loop spans 14 amino acids. Germline-derived CDR1 and CDR2 are SNHLY and FYNNEI. The CDR3 loop reads CASRGDSYNSPLLF. The CDR3, as DNA: TGTGCCAGCAGGGGGGACTCCTATAATTCACCCCTCCTCTTT.

This chain uses TRBV4-2 with TRBJ1-1; tentative D call: TRBD1 (6 bases). CDR3 size: 16 residues. Per the germline V gene, CDR1 is LGHNA and CDR2 is YNFKEQ. V lost 4 bases and J lost 0, with 15 bases in between. CDR3 nucleotides: TGTGCCAGCAGCCGAGGGGTGACAGGTATGAACACTGAAGCTTTCTTT. It is translated as CASSRGVTGMNTEAFF.

This clonotype is categorized as medium-sized. This rearrangement joins TRBV18 to TRBJ1-2, with D unclear. With 1 base removed from V and 4 bases from J, the gap between germline ends came to 16 bases. The CDR3 runs 16 residues. Germline values: CDR1 KGHSH, CDR2 LQKENI. The CDR3 DNA is TGTGCCAGCTCACCACAGGGTGGGAGAAACCTCTATGGCTACACCTTC. Residues: CASSPQGGRNLYGYTF. Full variable domain (remainder filled in from reference TRBV18 and TRBJ1-2): NAGVMQNPRHLVRRRGQEARLRCSPMKGHSHVYWYRQLPEEGLKFMVYLQKENIIDESGMPKERFSAEFPKEGPSILRIQQVVRGDSAAYFCASSPQGGRNLYGYTFGSGTRLTVV.

Remarks on this clonotype: One junction end does not reproduce the germline sequence, and a read error may be involved. The V call is TRBV6-2 or TRBV6-3, the J call TRBJ1-2; possible D gene TRBD1, 5 bases. The CDR3 contains 11 residues. Germline V gene data show CDR1 as MNHEY and CDR2 as SVGEGT. Here the CDR3 DNA reads TGTGCCAGCAGTTACTTCACAGGACTCCTTTTC. It yields the protein CASSYFTGLLF.

This clonotype is medium-sized (0.01 to 0.1%). The V and J genes are TRBV12-3 or TRBV12-4 and TRBJ1-1, with unresolved D. Trimming removed 6 bases from V and 6 bases from J, with 11 bases in between. CDR3 size: 12 residues. The chain's CDR3 is CASSRRFSEAFF. For the CDR3, the DNA is TGTGCCAGCAGCCGCCGGTTTTCTGAAGCTTTCTTT.

V and J are TRBV9 and TRBJ2-2; TRBD2 might be the D (5 bases). CDR1 and CDR2 from the germline V gene are SGDLS and YYNGEE. The CDR3 length is 13 residues. V lost 3 bases to trimming and J lost 10 bases, with 13 bases between them. In DNA form, the CDR3 reads TGTGCCAGCAGCGGGACTCCTTCTCTGGAGCTGTTTTTT. Amino acids: CASSGTPSLELFF.

This clonotype was recorded many times. V is TRBV27 and J is TRBJ1-2, with TRBD1 matching over 7 bases. Germline CDR1 reads MNHEY; CDR2 reads SMNVEV (reference sequence). This CDR3 is built from 13 residues. V trimming: 5 bases; J trimming: 5 bases; junction bases outside the gene matches: 5. CDR3 residues: CASSRSGGYGYTF. The CDR3 DNA is TGTGCCAGCAGTCGTTCAGGGGGATATGGCTACACCTTC.

In its sample, this clonotype ranks as medium-sized. The gene calls are TRBV28 and TRBJ2-7; D is perhaps TRBD1 or TRBD2 (5 bases each). Germline CDR1 reads MDHEN; CDR2 reads SYDVKM. V lost 4 bases and J lost 1, with 11 bases in between. CDR3 size: 14 residues. The CDR3 nucleotides read TGTGCCAGCAGTTACGGGACCGTTTCCTACGAGCAGTACTTC. Translating it yields CASSYGTVSYEQYF. Based on the CDR3 plus reference TRBV28 and TRBJ2-7, the full variable domain is DVKVTQSSRYLVKRTGEKVFLECVQDMDHENMFWYRQDPGLGLRLIYFSYDVKMKEKGDIPEGYSVSREKKERFSLILESASTNQTSMYLCASSYGTVSYEQYFGPGTRLTVT.

This clonotype came up many times. The chain combines TRBV25-1 with TRBJ1-5; D not certain. The V gene lost 1 base and the J gene lost 8 bases, with 9 bases spanning the gap. The CDR3 spans 13 residues. Germline CDR1 is MGHDK and CDR2 is SYGVNS. The CDR3 protein is CASSESGEKPQHF. CDR3 DNA sequence: TGTGCCAGCAGTGAATCGGGAGAAAAGCCCCAGCATTTT.

The chain recombines TRBV12-3 or TRBV12-4 with TRBJ2-5; D not certain. This CDR3 region has 13 residues. The V and J ends lost 2 bases and 1 base respectively, with 5 bases between them. The CDR3 nucleotides are TGTGCCAGCAGTTTAAGGGTCCAAGAGACCCAGTACTTC. Protein product: CASSLRVQETQYF.

This chain uses TRBV7-2 with TRBJ1-5; tentatively, D is TRBD1 (6 bases). This CDR3 is built from 17 residues. V dropped 1 base and J dropped 4 bases, with 17 bases sitting between them. The germline V gene has CDR1 SGHTA and CDR2 FQGNSA. CDR3 protein: CASSLVGARGLNQPQHF. CDR3 in DNA: TGTGCCAGCAGCTTAGTTGGGGCCAGGGGACTAAATCAGCCCCAGCATTTT.

The gene calls are TRBV7-2 and TRBJ2-7; 9 bases map to TRBD1. The V gene's germline CDR1 is SGHTA and CDR2 FQGNSA. CDR3 length equals 17 residues. V dropped 5 bases and J dropped 5; count of bases not matched to a gene: 16. DNA for the CDR3: TGTGCCAGCAGCCTCACGGGCCCGGGACAGGGAACCCACGAGCAGTACTTC. It translates to CASSLTGPGQGTHEQYF.

This clonotype was seen repeatedly, ten times or more. This chain connects TRBV28 to TRBJ2-7, with no clear D. V gave up 6 bases and J gave up 7 bases, with 13 bases separating them. Per the germline V gene, CDR1 is MDHEN and CDR2 is SYDVKM. The length of the CDR3 is 12 residues. CDR3 region: CASSRPQGEQYF. The CDR3 DNA is TGTGCCAGCAGCCGCCCGCAAGGGGAGCAGTACTTC.

The chain is built from TRBV11-1 and TRBJ2-1; TRBD2 might be the D (5 bases). Trimming took off 1 base at V and 7 bases at J, with 14 bases between the two ends. CDR3 size: 15 residues. Germline V gene lookup returns CDR1 SGHAT and CDR2 FQDESV (reference sequence). The DNA of the CDR3 is TGTGCCAGCAGCTTAGGGGTTGGAGGAAAAAATGAGCAGTTCTTC. Protein sequence: CASSLGVGGKNEQFF.

This clonotype is termed medium-sized. The gene calls are TRBV11-2 and TRBJ2-7; D gene ambiguous. Germline V gives CDR1 SGHAT, CDR2 FQNNGV. The CDR3 has 14 amino acids. V shed 0 bases and J shed 3 bases, with 9 bases lying between them. The CDR3 coding sequence is TGTGCCAGCAGCTTAGATCAACTCTTCTACGAGCAGTACTTC. Translated: CASSLDQLFYEQYF. The whole variable domain, filled in from reference TRBV11-2 and TRBJ2-7, reads EAGVAQSPRYKIIEKRQSVAFWCNPISGHATLYWYQQILGQGPKLLIQFQNNGVVDDSQLPKDRFSAERLKGVDSTLKIQPAKLEDSAVYLCASSLDQLFYEQYFGPGTRLTVT.

This clonotype has a count of ten or more. DNA of the CDR3: TGTGCCAGCAGTTTTACTAGCGGGAATAGTGAGCAGTTCTTC. As protein: CASSFTSGNSEQFF. The V and J genes are TRBV12-3 or TRBV12-4 and TRBJ2-1, with TRBD2 matching over 10 bases. The CDR3 is made up of 14 amino acids. Trimming cost V 3 bases and J 9 bases; bases outside gene matches: 5.

This clonotype was detected only a few times. The rearrangement joins TRBV29-1 to TRBJ1-2; D is undetermined. Germline-derived CDR1 and CDR2 are SQVTM and ANQGSEA. Trimming removed 7 bases from V and 5 bases from J, with 11 bases in between. The CDR3 has 11 residues. In DNA, the CDR3 is TGCAGCGGTTACAGCAGTTATGGCTACACCTTC. Its protein is CSGYSSYGYTF.

This clonotype was detected many times. This chain joins TRBV4-3 and TRBJ1-2, with TRBD1 as a possible D gene (6 bases). V gave up 0 bases and J gave up 5 bases, with 16 bases separating them. CDR1 and CDR2 from the germline V gene are LGHNA and YSLEER. The CDR3 is 16 amino acids. The DNA for the CDR3 is TGCGCCAGCAGCCAAGATCACATGGGACAACGATATGGCTACACCTTC. This codes for CASSQDHMGQRYGYTF.

This clonotype is medium-sized in the sample. The chain couples TRBV27 to TRBJ2-1, with 11 positions matching TRBD2. This CDR3 has 15 amino acids. CDR1 and CDR2 (germline): MNHEY, SMNVEV (reference sequence). J gave up 7 bases and V 3 bases, and 5 bases lay outside the gene matches. The CDR3 nucleotides are TGTGCCAGCAGTTTGACTAGCGGGAAGTGGAATGAGCAGTTCTTC. It yields the protein CASSLTSGKWNEQFF.

The CDR3 loop reads CASSQDPPDNSPLHF. CDR3 DNA sequence: TGTGCCAGCAGCCAAGATCCACCTGATAATTCACCCCTCCACTTT. The rearrangement joins TRBV4-2 to TRBJ1-6; no definite D call. CDR3 length: 15 amino acids. Germline values: CDR1 LGHNA, CDR2 YNFKEQ. V was shortened by 0 bases and J by 5 bases, with 8 bases between the two germline ends.